This T cell receptor (beta chain) stems from a study of cytomegalovirus exposure and HLA in healthy donors. In germline, CDR1 is MNHEY, CDR2 SVGAGI. The length of the CDR3 is 13 residues. With 5 bases removed from V and 10 bases from J, the gap between germline ends came to 14 bases. The study ran its PCR with 60 Vbeta and 13 Jbeta primers. The protocol was immunoSEQ multiplex PCR, while the TCRdb copy is restricted to in-frame clones and leaves out a portion. The table records approximately 82,000 clones, approximately 56% of them present only once. Study findings and constraints: Analyzed later, association rates of TCRs varied across HLA loci, with DRB1 most and HLA-C fewest.

Comment on this clone: Its antigen is not known.

The clonotype originates from a woman between 25 and 40 years old in good health and CMV-seropositive. Material for sequencing was PBMCs. This sequence joins TRBV6-5 and TRBJ1-4; D is uncertain. This CDR3 reads CASSEAGRGKLFF. For the CDR3, the DNA is TGTGCCAGCAGTGAAGCAGGCCGGGGAAAACTGTTTTTT.